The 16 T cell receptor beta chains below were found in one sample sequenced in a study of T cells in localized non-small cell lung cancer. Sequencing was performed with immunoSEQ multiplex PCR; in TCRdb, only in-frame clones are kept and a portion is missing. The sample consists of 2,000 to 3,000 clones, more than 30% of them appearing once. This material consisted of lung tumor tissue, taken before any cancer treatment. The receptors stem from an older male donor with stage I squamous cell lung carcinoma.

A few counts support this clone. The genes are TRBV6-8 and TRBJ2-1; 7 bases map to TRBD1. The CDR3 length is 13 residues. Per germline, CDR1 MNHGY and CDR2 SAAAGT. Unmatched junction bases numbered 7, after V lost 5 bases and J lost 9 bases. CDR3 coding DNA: TGTGCCAGCAGTCCTACAGGGGCTGGTGAGCAGTTCTTC. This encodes CASSPTGAGEQFF.

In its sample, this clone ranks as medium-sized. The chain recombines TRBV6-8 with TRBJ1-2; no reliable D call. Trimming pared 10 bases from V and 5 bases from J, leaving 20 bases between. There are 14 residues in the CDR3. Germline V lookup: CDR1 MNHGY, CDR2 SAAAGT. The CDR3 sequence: CAIPESQWPYGYTF. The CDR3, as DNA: TGTGCCATCCCAGAATCCCAATGGCCTTATGGCTACACCTTC.

CDR3 sequence: CASSVGNAYYGYTF. The CDR3, as DNA: TGTGCCAGCAGCGTAGGAAATGCCTACTATGGCTACACCTTC. V and J are TRBV9 and TRBJ1-2; no firm D call. The CDR3 runs 14 residues. Per the germline V gene, CDR1 is SGDLS and CDR2 is YYNGEE. V lost 0 bases and J 3 bases, leaving 9 bases between the germline ends.

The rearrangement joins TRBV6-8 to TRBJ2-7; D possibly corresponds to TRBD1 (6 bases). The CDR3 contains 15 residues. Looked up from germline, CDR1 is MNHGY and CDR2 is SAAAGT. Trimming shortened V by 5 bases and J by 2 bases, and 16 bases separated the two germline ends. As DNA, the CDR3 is TGTGCCAGCAGTCTATCCGGGACATCGACCTACGAGCAGTACTTC. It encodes CASSLSGTSTYEQYF.

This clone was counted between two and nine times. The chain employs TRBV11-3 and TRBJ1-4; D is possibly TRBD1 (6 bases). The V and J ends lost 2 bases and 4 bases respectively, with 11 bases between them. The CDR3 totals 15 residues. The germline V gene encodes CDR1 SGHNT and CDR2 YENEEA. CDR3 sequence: CASSLPGANNEKLFF. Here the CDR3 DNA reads TGTGCCAGCAGCTTACCGGGGGCAAATAATGAAAAACTGTTTTTT.

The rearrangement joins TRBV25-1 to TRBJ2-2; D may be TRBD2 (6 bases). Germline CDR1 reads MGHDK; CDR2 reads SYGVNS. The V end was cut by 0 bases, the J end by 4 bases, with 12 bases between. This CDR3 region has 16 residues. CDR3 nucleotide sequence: TGTGCCAGCAGTGAATACGGGAGTGGGGGCACCGGGGAGCTGTTTTTT. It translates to CASSEYGSGGTGELFF.

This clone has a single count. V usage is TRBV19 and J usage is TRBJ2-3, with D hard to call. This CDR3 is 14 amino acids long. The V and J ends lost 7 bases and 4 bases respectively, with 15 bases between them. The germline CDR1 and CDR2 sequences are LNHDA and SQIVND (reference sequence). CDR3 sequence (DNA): TGTGCCAGTACTAATAGGGCAATCGCAGATACGCAGTATTTT. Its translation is CASTNRAIADTQYF.

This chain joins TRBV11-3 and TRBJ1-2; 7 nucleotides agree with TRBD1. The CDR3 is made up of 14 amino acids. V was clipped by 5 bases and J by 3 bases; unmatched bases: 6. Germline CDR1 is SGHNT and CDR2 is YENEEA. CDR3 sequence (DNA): TGTGCCAGCAGCCCCGGGGACAGAGACTATGGCTACACCTTC. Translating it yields CASSPGDRDYGYTF.

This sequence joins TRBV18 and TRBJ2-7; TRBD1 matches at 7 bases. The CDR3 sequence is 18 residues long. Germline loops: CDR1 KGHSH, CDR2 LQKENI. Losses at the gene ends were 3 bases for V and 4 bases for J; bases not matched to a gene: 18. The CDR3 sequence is CASSPPAGFDRVPYEQYF. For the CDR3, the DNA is TGTGCCAGCTCACCCCCCGCGGGCTTCGACAGGGTACCTTACGAGCAGTACTTC.

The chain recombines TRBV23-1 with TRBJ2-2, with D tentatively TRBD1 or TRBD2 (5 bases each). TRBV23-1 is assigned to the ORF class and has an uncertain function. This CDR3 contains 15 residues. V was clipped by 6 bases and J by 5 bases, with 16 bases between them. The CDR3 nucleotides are TGCGCCAGCAGCCCCAGGGTGGGGGAGACCGGGGAGCTGTTTTTT. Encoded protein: CASSPRVGETGELFF.

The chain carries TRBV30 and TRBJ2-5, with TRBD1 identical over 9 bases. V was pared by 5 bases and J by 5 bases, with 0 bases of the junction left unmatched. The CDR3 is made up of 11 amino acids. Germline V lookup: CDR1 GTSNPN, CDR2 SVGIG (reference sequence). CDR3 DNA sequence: TGTGCCTGGGGGACAGGGGAGACCCAGTACTTC. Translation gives CAWGTGETQYF.

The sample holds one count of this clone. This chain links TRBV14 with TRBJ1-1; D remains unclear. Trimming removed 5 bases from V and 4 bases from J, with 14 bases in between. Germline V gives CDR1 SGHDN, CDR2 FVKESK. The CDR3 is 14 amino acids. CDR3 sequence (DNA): TGTGCCAGCAGCTTGATCGGGAGTGGCACTGAAGCTTTCTTT. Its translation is CASSLIGSGTEAFF.

The CDR3 region has the DNA TGTGCCAGCAGTTTACAACAGGGAACTGAAGCTTTCTTT. Translation gives CASSLQQGTEAFF. The chain links TRBV27 to TRBJ1-1, with a possible D match to TRBD1 (6 bases). This CDR3 is 13 amino acids long. The germline gives CDR1 MNHEY, CDR2 SMNVEV (reference sequence). V was trimmed by 2 bases and J by 5 bases, leaving 9 bases between them.

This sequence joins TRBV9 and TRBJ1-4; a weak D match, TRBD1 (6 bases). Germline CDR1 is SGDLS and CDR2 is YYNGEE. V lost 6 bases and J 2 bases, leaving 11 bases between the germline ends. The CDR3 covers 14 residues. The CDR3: CASKLQGTNEKLFF. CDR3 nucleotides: TGTGCCAGCAAACTTCAGGGGACTAATGAAAAACTGTTTTTT.

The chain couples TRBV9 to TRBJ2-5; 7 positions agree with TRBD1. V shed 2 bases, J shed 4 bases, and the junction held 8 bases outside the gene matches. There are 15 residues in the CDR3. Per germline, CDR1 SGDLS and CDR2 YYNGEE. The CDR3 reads CASSVGDSRGETQYF. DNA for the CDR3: TGTGCCAGCAGCGTCGGGGACAGTCGGGGAGAGACCCAGTACTTC.

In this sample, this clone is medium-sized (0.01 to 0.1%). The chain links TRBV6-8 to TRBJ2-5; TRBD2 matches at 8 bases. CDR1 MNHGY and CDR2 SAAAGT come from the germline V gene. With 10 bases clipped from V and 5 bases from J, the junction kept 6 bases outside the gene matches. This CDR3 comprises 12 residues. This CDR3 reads CATGTGGETQYF. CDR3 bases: TGTGCCACTGGGACGGGGGGGGAGACCCAGTACTTC.